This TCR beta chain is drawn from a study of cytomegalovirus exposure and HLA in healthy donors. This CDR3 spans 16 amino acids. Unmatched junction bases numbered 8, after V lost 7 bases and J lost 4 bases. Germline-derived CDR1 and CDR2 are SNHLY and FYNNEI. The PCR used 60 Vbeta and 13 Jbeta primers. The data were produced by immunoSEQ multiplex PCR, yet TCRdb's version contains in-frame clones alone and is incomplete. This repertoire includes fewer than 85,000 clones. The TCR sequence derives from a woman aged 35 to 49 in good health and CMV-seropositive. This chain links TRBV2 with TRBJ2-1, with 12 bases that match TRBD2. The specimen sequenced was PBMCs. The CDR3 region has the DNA TGTGCCAGCACCAAGCGGACTAGCGGGGTTTACAATGAGCAGTTCTTC. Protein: CASTKRTSGVYNEQFF.